The 32 T cell receptor beta chains in this list originate from one sample, sequenced in a study of blood T cells in healthy people across ages. PCR was performed a second time for roughly 6 to 12 cycles using a sample-barcoded 5' primer and a J-beta primer mix. TCRdb fed the 5' RACE reads into MiXCR, producing one record per CDR3 protein. Among about 1.5 million distinct CDR3 sequences listed, approximately 39% were seen once. The sample consisted of blood. The receptors originated from a woman between 18 and 29 years old in good health.

This clonotype was recorded many times. The chain recombines TRBV7-2 with TRBJ2-1; weak D call: TRBD2 (6 bases). Germline CDR1 and CDR2: SGHTA and FQGNSA. V shed 4 bases and J shed 9 bases, with 16 bases lying between them. The CDR3 runs 14 residues. This CDR3 reads CASSSRTDYGEQFF. CDR3 coding DNA: TGTGCCAGCAGCTCAAGGACGGACTACGGTGAGCAGTTCTTC. Full variable domain (missing parts from reference TRBV7-2 and TRBJ2-1): GAGVSQSPSNKVTEKGKDVELRCDPISGHTALYWYRQSLGQGLEFLIYFQGNSAPDKSGLPSDRFSAERTGGSVSTLTIQRTQQEDSAVYLCASSSRTDYGEQFFGPGTRLTVL.

This clonotype turned up a few times. At one boundary the junction diverges from the germline segment, which might be a read error. The V and J genes are TRBV12-3 or TRBV12-4 and TRBJ2-7; 9 nucleotides line up with TRBD2. The length of the CDR3 is 14 residues. The CDR3 sequence is CASRLAGAGYEQYF. The CDR3 nucleotides are TGTGCCAGCAGGTTAGCGGGGGCGGGCTACGAGCAGTACTTC.

This clonotype was recorded a few times. The chain links TRBV4-3 to TRBJ2-3; weak D call: TRBD2 (5 bases). Germline values: CDR1 LGHNA, CDR2 YSLEER. Deletions cut 4 bases from V and 2 bases from J, with 19 bases between. The CDR3 loop spans 17 amino acids. The chain's CDR3 is CASSPRGRLGYTDTQYF. CDR3 nucleotide sequence: TGCGCCAGCAGCCCCCGGGGTAGGCTAGGATACACAGATACGCAGTATTTT.

The chain recombines TRBV6-2 or TRBV6-3 with TRBJ2-1; D is perhaps TRBD1 (7 bases). The V gene's germline CDR1 is MNHEY and CDR2 SVGEGT. Trimming stripped 7 bases from V and 6 bases from J, with 16 bases between. This CDR3 region has 14 residues. The CDR3 loop is CASNKIRGANEQFF. The CDR3 bases are TGTGCCAGCAACAAAATCAGGGGGGCCAATGAGCAGTTCTTC.

In this sample, this clonotype turned up a few times. V gene TRBV12-3 or TRBV12-4 combines with J gene TRBJ2-1; 8 positions match TRBD2. The CDR3 is 17 residues long. V shed 3 bases and J 4 bases; nucleotides not matched to a gene: 11. CDR3 in amino acids: CASSLGSGRGVYNEQFF. Here the CDR3 DNA reads TGTGCCAGCAGTTTGGGCAGCGGGCGGGGGGTTTACAATGAGCAGTTCTTC.

As DNA, the CDR3 is TGTGCCAGCAGCTCATCCCCCCCTCTCGTGGTGGAAGAAGCTTTCTTT. This encodes CASSSSPPLVVEEAFF. The V gene is TRBV6-2 or TRBV6-3, the J gene TRBJ1-1; D call uncertain. This CDR3 region has 16 residues. The germline V and J ends were trimmed by 6 bases and 8 bases, with 25 bases remaining between them. CDR1 and CDR2 from the germline V gene are MNHEY and SVGEGT.

Notes on this clonotype: A junction boundary mismatches the germline segment, possibly from a read error. The rearrangement uses TRBV12-3 or TRBV12-4 and TRBJ2-5; TRBD2 matches 10 bases. This CDR3 region has 15 residues. CDR3 coding DNA: TGTGCCAGCAGTCTAGCGGGGGTGTACCAAGAGACCCAGTACTTC. This codes for CASSLAGVYQETQYF.

This clonotype was found once. The chain uses TRBV20-1 and TRBJ1-1, with TRBD1 as a possible D gene (5 bases). Trimming pared 7 bases from V and 11 bases from J, leaving 17 bases between. This CDR3 spans 11 amino acids. Germline V gene lookup returns CDR1 DFQATT and CDR2 SNEGSKA (reference sequence). As DNA, the CDR3 is TGCAGTGTCTCACGGGGGTCTGGGGCTTTCTTT. Its translation: CSVSRGSGAFF.

The rearrangement joins TRBV29-1 to TRBJ1-1; tentatively, D is TRBD1 (5 bases). CDR3 length: 14 amino acids. The V gene's germline CDR1 is SQVTM and CDR2 ANQGSEA. CDR3 sequence (DNA): TGCAGTGTCCGATGGGGACGGCTGGGTGCTGAAGCTTTCTTT. Translating it yields CSVRWGRLGAEAFF.

This clonotype appeared a single time. The chain links TRBV21-1 to TRBJ2-5; no check of the table's D call, TRBD1, against the DNA was made. TRBV21-1 is a pseudogene. The CDR3 loop spans 18 amino acids. DNA for the CDR3: TGTGCCAGCAGCAAAAAGAGTACCCGAGCCCCCGTTCAAGAGACCCAGTACTTC. Its protein is CASSKKSTRAPVQETQYF.

V gene TRBV27 combines with J gene TRBJ1-2, with 8 bases aligning to TRBD1. After removal of 5 bases from V and 2 bases from J, the junction contained 7 bases not matched to a gene. The CDR3 has 15 amino acids. Looked up from germline, CDR1 is MNHEY and CDR2 is SMNVEV (reference sequence). The CDR3 here is CASSPLDRANYGYTF. Written as DNA, the CDR3 is TGTGCCAGCAGTCCACTGGACAGGGCGAACTATGGCTACACCTTC.

The rearrangement uses TRBV20-1 and TRBJ1-2; 9 positions match TRBD1. V lost 5 bases to trimming and J lost 2 bases; unmatched junction nucleotides: 3. The CDR3 spans 13 residues. From germline, CDR1 is DFQATT and CDR2 SNEGSKA (reference sequence). DNA of the CDR3: TGCAGTGCTGTTGGACAGGGGAACTATGGCTACACCTTC. It translates to CSAVGQGNYGYTF.

The table lists this clonotype with many counts. V is TRBV27 and J is TRBJ1-1; D perhaps matches TRBD1 (6 bases). The CDR3 contains 15 residues. Trimming removed 4 bases from V and 5 bases from J, with 17 bases in between. From germline, CDR1 is MNHEY and CDR2 SMNVEV (reference sequence). The CDR3 reads CASSWIQGVGTEAFF. The CDR3 coding sequence is TGTGCCAGCAGTTGGATACAGGGTGTCGGAACTGAAGCTTTCTTT.

V gene TRBV20-1 combines with J gene TRBJ2-1; perhaps TRBD2 as D (5 bases). This CDR3 is 12 amino acids long. Germline lookup yields CDR1 DFQATT and CDR2 SNEGSKA (reference sequence). V was shortened by 4 bases and J by 12 bases, with 16 bases between the two germline ends. The CDR3, as DNA: TGCAGTGCTATGTGGCCCGGGGTTGCGCAGTTCTTC. It yields the protein CSAMWPGVAQFF.

The rearrangement joins TRBV7-9 to TRBJ2-7; no definite D call. Trimming took off 4 bases at V and 1 base at J, with 11 bases between the two ends. The CDR3 is 14 amino acids. In germline, CDR1 is SEHNR, CDR2 FQNEAQ (reference sequence). The CDR3: CASSSRHGSYEQYF. CDR3 in DNA: TGTGCCAGCAGCTCCAGACACGGATCCTACGAGCAGTACTTC. Drawing the rest from reference TRBV7-9 and TRBJ2-7, the complete variable domain is DTGVSQNPRHKITKRGQNVTFRCDPISEHNRLYWYRQTLGQGPEFLTYFQNEAQLEKSRLLSDRFSAERPKGSFSTLEIQRTEQGDSAMYLCASSSRHGSYEQYFGPGTRLTVT.

This clonotype was recorded once. The chain recombines TRBV4-1 with TRBJ1-5; D unclear. The CDR3 sequence is 15 residues long. V lost 0 bases and J 0 bases, leaving 6 bases between the germline ends. CDR1 is MGHRA and CDR2 is YSYEKL in the germline V gene. CDR3 in amino acids: CASSQDERSNQPQHF. The DNA of the CDR3 is TGCGCCAGCAGCCAAGACGAGCGTAGCAATCAGCCCCAGCATTTT.

V gene TRBV6-2 or TRBV6-3 combines with J gene TRBJ2-7; D unclear. The CDR3 extends over 13 amino acids. Germline loops: CDR1 MNHEY, CDR2 SVGEGT. V was clipped by 6 bases and J by 7 bases, with 16 bases between them. The CDR3 is CASSLGHLPEQYF. The CDR3 region has the DNA TGTGCCAGCAGCTTAGGGCACCTACCGGAGCAGTACTTC.

The chain combines TRBV20-1 with TRBJ2-1; TRBD2 matches 10 bases. Losses at the gene ends were 1 base for V and 12 bases for J; bases not matched to a gene: 9. The CDR3 is 14 residues long. The germline V gene has CDR1 DFQATT and CDR2 SNEGSKA (reference sequence). The CDR3 DNA reads TGCAGTGCTAGAGTCCCAGCGGGGGGGCTCGCGCAGTTCTTC. Translating it yields CSARVPAGGLAQFF.

This clonotype appeared a few times. V gene TRBV15 combines with J gene TRBJ2-3, with TRBD2 matching over 13 bases. The germline gives CDR1 LNHNV, CDR2 YYDKDF (reference sequence). V shed 1 base and J 5 bases; nucleotides not matched to a gene: 6. The length of the CDR3 is 17 residues. CDR3 DNA sequence: TGTGCCACCAGCAGAGGACTAGCGGGGGGCCAAGGAGATACGCAGTATTTT. Translated, it gives CATSRGLAGGQGDTQYF.

The CDR3 nucleotides read TGTGCCAGCAGCCAAGGTACTAGCGGGACCGAGCAGTTCTTC. This translates into CASSQGTSGTEQFF. The chain couples TRBV3-1 to TRBJ2-1; 10 nucleotides align to TRBD2. Unmatched junction bases numbered 4, after V lost 1 base and J lost 10 bases. Germline CDR1 reads LGHDT; CDR2 reads YNNKEL (reference sequence). CDR3 length: 14 amino acids.

J is TRBJ2-7 and V is TRBV6-1, with 8 bases identical to TRBD2. V trimming: 6 bases; J trimming: 2 bases; junction bases outside the gene matches: 3. Germline CDR1 is MNHNS and CDR2 is SASEGT. The CDR3 loop spans 13 amino acids. In DNA form, the CDR3 reads TGTGCCAGCAGCAAGCGGGGGCCCTACGAGCAGTACTTC. Amino acids: CASSKRGPYEQYF.

This rearrangement joins TRBV27 to TRBJ1-5, with a possible D match to TRBD1 (5 bases). The CDR3 runs to 16 residues. CDR1 is MNHEY and CDR2 is SMNVEV in the germline V gene (reference sequence). Trimming took off 3 bases at V and 9 bases at J, with 21 bases between the two ends. CDR3 residues: CASSLIGGAGSWPQHF. The CDR3 DNA reads TGTGCCAGCAGTTTGATTGGTGGGGCAGGGTCTTGGCCCCAGCATTTT.

On this clonotype itself: At one boundary the junction diverges from the germline segment, which might be a read error. The chain recombines TRBV7-9 with TRBJ2-1; the match to TRBD2 covers 7 bases. Germline V CDR1 and CDR2: SEHNR, FQNEAQ (reference sequence). This CDR3 region has 13 residues. The CDR3 loop reads CDSSWRGYNEQFF. The CDR3 region has the DNA TGTGACAGCAGTTGGCGGGGGTACAATGAGCAGTTCTTC.

V gene TRBV7-9 combines with J gene TRBJ2-7, with TRBD2 as a possible D gene (6 bases). Germline lookup yields CDR1 SEHNR and CDR2 FQNEAQ (reference sequence). Deletions cut 3 bases from V and 5 bases from J, with 14 bases between. The length of the CDR3 is 14 residues. The CDR3 here is CASSFVEGSHEQYF. The CDR3, as DNA: TGTGCCAGCAGCTTCGTGGAGGGCAGCCACGAGCAGTACTTC.

The gene calls are TRBV11-2 and TRBJ2-3; 8 bases map to TRBD2. CDR1 and CDR2 from the germline V gene are SGHAT and FQNNGV. Trimming took 5 bases from V and 5 from J; bases not matched to a gene: 9. The CDR3 covers 15 residues. This CDR3 is CASSRSGIQGDTQYF. CDR3 DNA: TGTGCCAGCAGCCGTAGCGGGATTCAGGGAGATACGCAGTATTTT. Full variable domain (rest looked up from reference TRBV11-2 and TRBJ2-3): EAGVAQSPRYKIIEKRQSVAFWCNPISGHATLYWYQQILGQGPKLLIQFQNNGVVDDSQLPKDRFSAERLKGVDSTLKIQPAKLEDSAVYLCASSRSGIQGDTQYFGPGTRLTVL.

This clonotype has just a few counts. The chain uses TRBV9 and TRBJ1-2; no clear D gene. This CDR3 contains 14 residues. Germline V gene lookup returns CDR1 SGDLS and CDR2 YYNGEE. The germline V and J ends were trimmed by 0 bases and 8 bases, with 14 bases remaining between them. The CDR3 sequence is CASSVDMTPGGYTF. CDR3 DNA sequence: TGTGCCAGCAGCGTAGATATGACTCCTGGGGGCTACACCTTC.

The chain recombines TRBV6-6 with TRBJ2-3; a weak D match, TRBD2 (6 bases). The germline gives CDR1 MNHNY, CDR2 SVGAGI (reference sequence). V lost 6 bases and J 0 bases, leaving 13 bases between the germline ends. The length of the CDR3 is 15 residues. CDR3 loop: CASSPDYTSTDTQYF. CDR3 DNA: TGTGCCAGCAGCCCGGACTATACCAGCACAGATACGCAGTATTTT.

This chain connects TRBV12-3 or TRBV12-4 to TRBJ2-1; no clear D. The CDR3 runs 13 residues. V was trimmed by 3 bases and J by 4 bases, leaving 7 bases between them. Written as DNA, the CDR3 is TGTGCCAGCAGTTTCTATATGTACAATGAGCAGTTCTTC. Amino acid sequence: CASSFYMYNEQFF.

This clonotype appeared a few times. The junction departs from the called germline gene at one end, perhaps through a read error. The chain combines TRBV6-5 with TRBJ2-7; D not certain. The J call is uncertain, as TRBJ2-5 better fits the DNA end. This CDR3 is 13 amino acids long. CDR1 MNHEY and CDR2 SVGAGI come from the germline V gene. The CDR3 DNA reads TGTGCCAGCAGTGACTCGAGGTCTCAGACCCAGTACTTC. Protein product: CASSDSRSQTQYF.

This clonotype was seen a few times. The chain is built from TRBV7-9 and TRBJ1-2, with D tentatively TRBD1 (5 bases). The germline V gene encodes CDR1 SEHNR and CDR2 FQNEAQ (reference sequence). The CDR3 contains 14 residues. Trimming stripped 2 bases from V and 4 bases from J, with 11 bases between. CDR3 in amino acids: CASSLRGPPYGYTF. The CDR3 coding sequence is TGTGCCAGCAGCTTAAGGGGCCCCCCCTATGGCTACACCTTC.

This rearrangement joins TRBV27 to TRBJ2-2; TRBD1 matches 9 bases. The CDR3 loop spans 14 amino acids. V shed 2 bases, J shed 7 bases, and the junction held 2 bases outside the gene matches. Germline V gene lookup returns CDR1 MNHEY and CDR2 SMNVEV (reference sequence). CDR3 DNA: TGTGCCAGCAGTTTAGGACAGGGGAACGGGGAGCTGTTTTTT. Residues: CASSLGQGNGELFF.

This clonotype was recorded a few times. This rearrangement joins TRBV20-1 to TRBJ2-5; D may be TRBD2 (6 bases). The CDR3 consists of 16 residues. Deletions cut 2 bases from V and 2 bases from J, with 18 bases between. Germline V gene sequence: CDR1 DFQATT, CDR2 SNEGSKA (reference sequence). CDR3 bases: TGCAGTGCTAGAAGGGGACTCCTAGTTTTTCAAGAGACCCAGTACTTC. Protein: CSARRGLLVFQETQYF.